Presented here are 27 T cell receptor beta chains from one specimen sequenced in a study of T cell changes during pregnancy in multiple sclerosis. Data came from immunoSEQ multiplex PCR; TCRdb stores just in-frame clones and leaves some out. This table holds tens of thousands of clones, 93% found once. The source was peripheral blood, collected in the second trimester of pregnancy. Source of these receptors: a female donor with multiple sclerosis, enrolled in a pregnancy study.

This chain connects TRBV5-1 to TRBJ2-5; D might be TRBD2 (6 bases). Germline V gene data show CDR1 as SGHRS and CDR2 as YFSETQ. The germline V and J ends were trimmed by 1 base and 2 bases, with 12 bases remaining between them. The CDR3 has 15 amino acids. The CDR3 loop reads CASSLSAGPQETQYF. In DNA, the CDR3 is TGCGCCAGCAGCTTGTCAGCGGGCCCTCAAGAGACCCAGTACTTC.

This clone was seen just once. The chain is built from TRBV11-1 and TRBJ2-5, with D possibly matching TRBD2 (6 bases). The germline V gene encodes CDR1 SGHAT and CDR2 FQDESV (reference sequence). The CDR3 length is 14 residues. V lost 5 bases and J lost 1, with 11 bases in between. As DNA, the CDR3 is TGTGCCAGCAGCCCGACTAGTCGCCAAGAGACCCAGTACTTC. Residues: CASSPTSRQETQYF.

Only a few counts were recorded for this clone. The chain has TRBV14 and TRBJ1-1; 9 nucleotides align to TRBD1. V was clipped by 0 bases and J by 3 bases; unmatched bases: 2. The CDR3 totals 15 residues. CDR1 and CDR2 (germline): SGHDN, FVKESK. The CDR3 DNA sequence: TGTGCCAGCAGCCAAGATCGACAGGGGGACACTGAAGCTTTCTTT. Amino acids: CASSQDRQGDTEAFF.

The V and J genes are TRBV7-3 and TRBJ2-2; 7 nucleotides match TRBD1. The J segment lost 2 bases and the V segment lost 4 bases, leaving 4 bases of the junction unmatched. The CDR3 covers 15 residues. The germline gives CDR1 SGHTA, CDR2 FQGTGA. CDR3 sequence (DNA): TGTGCCAGCAGCTCGGGGACAGCTAACACCGGGGAGCTGTTTTTT. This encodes CASSSGTANTGELFF.

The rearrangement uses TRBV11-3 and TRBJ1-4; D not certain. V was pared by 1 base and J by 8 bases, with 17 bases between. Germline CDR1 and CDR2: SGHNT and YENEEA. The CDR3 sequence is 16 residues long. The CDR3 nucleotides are TGTGCCAGCAGCTTAGGGGCGATATCTTCGGGGGAAAAACTGTTTTTT. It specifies CASSLGAISSGEKLFF.

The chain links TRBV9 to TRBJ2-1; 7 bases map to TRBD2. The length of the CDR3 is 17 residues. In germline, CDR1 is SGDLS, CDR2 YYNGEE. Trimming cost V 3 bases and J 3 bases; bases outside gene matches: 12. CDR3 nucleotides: TGTGCCAGCAGCGCCAGACTAGCAAGAGGGGACTACAATGAGCAGTTCTTC. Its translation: CASSARLARGDYNEQFF.

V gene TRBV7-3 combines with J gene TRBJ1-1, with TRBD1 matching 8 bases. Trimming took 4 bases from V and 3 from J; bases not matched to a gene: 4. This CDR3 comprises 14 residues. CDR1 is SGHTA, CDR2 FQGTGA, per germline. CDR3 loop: CASSYRGTDTEAFF. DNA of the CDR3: TGTGCCAGCAGCTACAGGGGGACGGACACTGAAGCTTTCTTT.

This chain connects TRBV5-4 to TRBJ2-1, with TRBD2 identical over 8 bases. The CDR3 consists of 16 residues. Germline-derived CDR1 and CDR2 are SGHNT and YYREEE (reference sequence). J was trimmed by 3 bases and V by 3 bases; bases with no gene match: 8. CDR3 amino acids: CASSSKAGGNYNEQFF. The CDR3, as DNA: TGTGCCAGCAGCTCGAAGGCGGGAGGAAACTACAATGAGCAGTTCTTC.

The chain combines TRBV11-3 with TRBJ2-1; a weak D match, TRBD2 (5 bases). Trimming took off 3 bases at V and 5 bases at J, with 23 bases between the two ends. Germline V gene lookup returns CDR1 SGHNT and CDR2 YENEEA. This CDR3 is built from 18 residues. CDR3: CASSLRDRSEKTDNEQFF. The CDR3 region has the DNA TGTGCCAGCAGCTTGAGGGATCGAAGTGAAAAAACCGACAATGAGCAGTTCTTC.

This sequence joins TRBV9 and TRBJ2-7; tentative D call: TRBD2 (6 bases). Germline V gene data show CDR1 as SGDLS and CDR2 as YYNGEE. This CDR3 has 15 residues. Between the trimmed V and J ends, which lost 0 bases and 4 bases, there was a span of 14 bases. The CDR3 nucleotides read TGTGCCAGCAGCGTAGGCGAGGAGGGATGGTACGAGCAGTACTTC. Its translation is CASSVGEEGWYEQYF. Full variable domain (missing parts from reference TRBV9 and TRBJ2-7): DSGVTQTPKHLITATGQRVTLRCSPRSGDLSVYWYQQSLDQGLQFLIQYYNGEERAKGNILERFSAQQFPDLHSELNLSSLELGDSALYFCASSVGEEGWYEQYFGPGTRLTVT.

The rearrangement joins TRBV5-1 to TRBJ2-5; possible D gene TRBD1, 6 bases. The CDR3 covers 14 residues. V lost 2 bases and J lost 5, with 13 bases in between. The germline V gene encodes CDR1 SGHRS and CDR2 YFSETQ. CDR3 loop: CASSFTGTKETQYF. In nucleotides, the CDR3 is TGCGCCAGCAGCTTCACAGGGACAAAGGAGACCCAGTACTTC.

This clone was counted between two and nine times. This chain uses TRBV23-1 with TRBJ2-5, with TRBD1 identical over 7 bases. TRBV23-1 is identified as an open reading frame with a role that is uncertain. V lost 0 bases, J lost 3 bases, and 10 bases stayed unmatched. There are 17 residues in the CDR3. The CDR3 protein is CASSQSRRGRIKETQYF. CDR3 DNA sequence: TGCGCCAGCAGTCAATCGAGAAGGGGGCGTATTAAAGAGACCCAGTACTTC.

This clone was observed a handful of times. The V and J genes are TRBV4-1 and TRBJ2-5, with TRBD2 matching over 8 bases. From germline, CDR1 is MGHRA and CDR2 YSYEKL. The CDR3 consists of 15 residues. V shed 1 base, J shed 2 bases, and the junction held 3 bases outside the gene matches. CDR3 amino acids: CASSQGSGIQETQYF. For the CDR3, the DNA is TGCGCCAGCAGCCAAGGTAGCGGGATTCAAGAGACCCAGTACTTC.

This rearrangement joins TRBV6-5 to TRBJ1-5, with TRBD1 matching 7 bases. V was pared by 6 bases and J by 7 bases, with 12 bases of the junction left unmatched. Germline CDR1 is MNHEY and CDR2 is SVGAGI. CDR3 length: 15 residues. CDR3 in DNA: TGTGCCAGCAGATCTAGACAGGGTACGGTGCAGCCCCAGCATTTT. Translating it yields CASRSRQGTVQPQHF.

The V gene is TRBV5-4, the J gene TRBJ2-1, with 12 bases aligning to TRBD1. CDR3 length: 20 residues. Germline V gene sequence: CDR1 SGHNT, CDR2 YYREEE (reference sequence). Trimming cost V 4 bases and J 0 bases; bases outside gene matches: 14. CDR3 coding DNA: TGTGCCAGCAGCCGGGTAACGGGACAGGGGGCCGTGAGCTCCTACAATGAGCAGTTCTTC. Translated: CASSRVTGQGAVSSYNEQFF.

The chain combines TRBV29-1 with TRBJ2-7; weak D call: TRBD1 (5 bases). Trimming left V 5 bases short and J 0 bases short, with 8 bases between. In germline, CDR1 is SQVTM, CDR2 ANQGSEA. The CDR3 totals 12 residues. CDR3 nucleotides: TGCAGCGTTCGACAGAACTCCTACGAGCAGTACTTC. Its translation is CSVRQNSYEQYF.

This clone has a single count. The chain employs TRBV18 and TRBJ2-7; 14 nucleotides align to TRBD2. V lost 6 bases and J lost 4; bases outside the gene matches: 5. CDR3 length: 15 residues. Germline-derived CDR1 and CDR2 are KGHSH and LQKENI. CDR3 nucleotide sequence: TGTGCCAGCTCCTCTGGACTAGCGGGAGGATACGAGCAGTACTTC. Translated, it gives CASSSGLAGGYEQYF.

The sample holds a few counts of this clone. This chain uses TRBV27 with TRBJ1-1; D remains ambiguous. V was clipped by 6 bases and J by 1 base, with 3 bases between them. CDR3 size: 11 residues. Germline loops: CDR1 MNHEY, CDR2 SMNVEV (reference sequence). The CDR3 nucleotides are TGTGCCAGCAGGAGGAACACTGAAGCTTTCTTT. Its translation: CASRRNTEAFF.

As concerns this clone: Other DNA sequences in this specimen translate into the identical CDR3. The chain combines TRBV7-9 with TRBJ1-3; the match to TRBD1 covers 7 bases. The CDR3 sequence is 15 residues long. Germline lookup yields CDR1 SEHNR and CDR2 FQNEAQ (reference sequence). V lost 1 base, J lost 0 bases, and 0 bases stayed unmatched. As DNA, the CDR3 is TGTGCCAGCAGCTTAGGGGACAGCTCTGGAAACACCATATATTTT. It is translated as CASSLGDSSGNTIYF.

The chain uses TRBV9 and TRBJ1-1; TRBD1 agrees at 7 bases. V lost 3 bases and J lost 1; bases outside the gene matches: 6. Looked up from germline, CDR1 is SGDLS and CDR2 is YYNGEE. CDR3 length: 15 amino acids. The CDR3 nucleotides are TGTGCCAGCAGCGCAGACAGGGTTCGGAACACTGAAGCTTTCTTT. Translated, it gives CASSADRVRNTEAFF.

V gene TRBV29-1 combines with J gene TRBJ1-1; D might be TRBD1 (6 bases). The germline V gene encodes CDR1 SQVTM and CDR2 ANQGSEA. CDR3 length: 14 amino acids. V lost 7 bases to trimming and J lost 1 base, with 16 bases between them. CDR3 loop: CSGSQGLGNTEAFF. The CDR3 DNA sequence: TGCAGCGGGTCACAGGGATTAGGGAACACTGAAGCTTTCTTT.

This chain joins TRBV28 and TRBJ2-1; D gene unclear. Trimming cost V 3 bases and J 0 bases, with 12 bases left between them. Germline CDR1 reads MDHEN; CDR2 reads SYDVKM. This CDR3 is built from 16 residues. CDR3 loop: CASSFFKPSSYNEQFF. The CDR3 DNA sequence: TGTGCCAGCAGTTTTTTTAAACCTAGCTCCTACAATGAGCAGTTCTTC.

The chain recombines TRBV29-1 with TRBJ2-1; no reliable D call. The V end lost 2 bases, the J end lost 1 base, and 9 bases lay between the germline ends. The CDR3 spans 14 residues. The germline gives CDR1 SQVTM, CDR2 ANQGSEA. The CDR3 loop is CSVEYADSYNEQFF. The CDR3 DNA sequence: TGCAGCGTTGAATATGCAGATTCCTACAATGAGCAGTTCTTC.

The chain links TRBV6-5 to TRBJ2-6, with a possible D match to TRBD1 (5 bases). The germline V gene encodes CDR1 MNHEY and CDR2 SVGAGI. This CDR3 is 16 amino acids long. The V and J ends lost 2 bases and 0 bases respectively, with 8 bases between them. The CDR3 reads CASSYGHVSGANVLTF. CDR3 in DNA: TGTGCCAGCAGTTACGGACACGTCTCTGGGGCCAACGTCCTGACTTTC.

CDR3 nucleotide sequence: TGTGCCAGCAGTCAATCGACAGCCATGAACACTGAAGCTTTCTTT. Translation: CASSQSTAMNTEAFF. The gene calls are TRBV27 and TRBJ1-1; the D gene is possibly TRBD1 (5 bases). This CDR3 is 15 amino acids long. V lost 5 bases, J lost 0 bases, and 13 bases lay in between. CDR1 and CDR2 from the germline V gene are MNHEY and SMNVEV (reference sequence).

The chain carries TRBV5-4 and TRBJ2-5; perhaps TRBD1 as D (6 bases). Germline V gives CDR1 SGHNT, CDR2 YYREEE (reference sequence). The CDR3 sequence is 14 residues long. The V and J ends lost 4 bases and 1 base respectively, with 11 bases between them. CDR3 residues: CASSGQGIQETQYF. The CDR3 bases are TGTGCCAGCAGCGGTCAGGGGATCCAAGAGACCCAGTACTTC.

The CDR3 sequence is CASSQLLAGRQETQYF. The CDR3 coding sequence is TGTGCCAGCAGCCAGTTACTAGCGGGAAGGCAAGAGACCCAGTACTTC. The V gene is TRBV4-2, the J gene TRBJ2-5; 10 nucleotides match TRBD2. This CDR3 spans 16 amino acids. V lost 3 bases, J lost 2 bases, and 6 bases stayed unmatched. In germline, CDR1 is LGHNA, CDR2 YNFKEQ.